The clone carrying this TCR beta chain has more than one count but fewer than ten. Its antigen is still unknown. A universal primer site was created by template switching, with the cDNA bearing unique molecular identifiers. TCRdb fed the 5' RACE reads into MiXCR, producing one record per CDR3 protein. The sample holds about 720,000 distinct CDR3 sequences, 18% seen once. Donors were all healthy Caucasians. The data originate from a study of identical twins. Broader study findings: Insertions ran lower in abundant cord blood beta clonotypes, though not in memory repertoires.

This sample also appeared in a second study, on T cells expressing NK-cell markers. That study reports: For several experiments, T cell sorting was restricted to the alpha-beta TCR population by means of an anti-gamma-delta TCR antibody.

The clonotype originates from a woman younger than 35 in good health. Sample: PBMCs.

CDR3: CASSFSGSGADTQYF. The CDR3 region has the DNA TGCGCCAGCAGCTTTAGCGGGTCAGGGGCAGATACGCAGTATTTT. The chain employs TRBV5-1 and TRBJ2-3; D is possibly TRBD2 (7 bases). The length of the CDR3 is 15 residues. Germline CDR1 SGHRS, CDR2 YFSETQ. V was trimmed by 2 bases and J by 4 bases, leaving 14 bases between them.